This TCR beta chain was profiled in a study of T cell changes during pregnancy in multiple sclerosis. The assay was immunoSEQ multiplex PCR, and TCRdb's table has in-frame clones only and misses some. Of about 74,000 clones listed, 80% to 95% are singletons. Germline V CDR1 and CDR2: SGHAT, FQNNGV. This CDR3 region has 11 residues. The germline V and J ends were trimmed by 3 bases and 5 bases, with 4 bases remaining between them. The specimen comprised peripheral blood, sampled after pregnancy. This receptor was obtained from a female donor in good health, enrolled as a control in a pregnancy study. The chain is built from TRBV11-2 and TRBJ2-5; no clear D gene. In DNA, the CDR3 is TGTGCCAGCAGCTTGGGCGAGACCCAGTACTTC. Amino acid sequence: CASSLGETQYF.